This TCR beta chain originates from a study of graft-versus-host responses after intestinal transplantation. A note on this clone: What it binds is unknown.

Germline-derived CDR1 and CDR2 are SGHRS and YFSETQ. The CDR3 is 14 amino acids. V lost 1 base to trimming and J lost 4 bases, with 10 bases between them. Assay: immunoSEQ multiplex PCR; the TCRdb copy retains only in-frame clones and omits some. The data contain roughly 81,000 clones, roughly four fifths of them seen just once; the ten biggest clones take up approximately 0.88%. This sequence originates from a human donor who received an intestinal transplant. The chain employs TRBV5-1 and TRBJ2-3, with TRBD2 as a possible D gene (6 bases). This specimen consisted of unstimulated CD4+ T cells sorted from spleen or lymph node cells, obtained before intestinal transplant. The CDR3 DNA reads as TGCGCCAGCAGCTTGATATCGGGGGCAGATACGCAGTATTTT. Its translation is CASSLISGADTQYF.